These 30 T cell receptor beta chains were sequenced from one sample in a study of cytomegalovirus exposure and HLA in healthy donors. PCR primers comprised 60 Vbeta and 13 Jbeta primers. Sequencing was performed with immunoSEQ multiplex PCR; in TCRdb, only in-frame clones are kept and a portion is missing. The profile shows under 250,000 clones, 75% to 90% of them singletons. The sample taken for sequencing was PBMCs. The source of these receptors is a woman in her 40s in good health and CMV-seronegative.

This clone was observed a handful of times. The CDR3 sequence: CASRGTGGAGTQYF. DNA for the CDR3: TGTGCCAGCAGGGGAACAGGGGGCGCGGGGACCCAGTACTTC. The gene calls are TRBV2 and TRBJ2-5, with 9 bases that match TRBD1. The V segment lost 6 bases and the J segment 7 bases; nucleotides outside the gene matches: 9. The germline V gene has CDR1 SNHLY and CDR2 FYNNEI. This CDR3 comprises 14 residues.

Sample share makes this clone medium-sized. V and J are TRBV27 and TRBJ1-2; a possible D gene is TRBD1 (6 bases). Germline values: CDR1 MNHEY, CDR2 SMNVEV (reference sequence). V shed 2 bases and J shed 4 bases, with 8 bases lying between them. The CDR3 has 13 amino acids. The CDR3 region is CASSLGQFYGYTF. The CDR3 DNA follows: TGTGCCAGCAGTTTAGGACAGTTCTATGGCTACACCTTC.

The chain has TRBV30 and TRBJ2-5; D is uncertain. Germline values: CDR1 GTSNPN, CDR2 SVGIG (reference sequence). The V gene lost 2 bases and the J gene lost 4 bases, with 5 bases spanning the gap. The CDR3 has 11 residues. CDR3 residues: CAWSPRETQYF. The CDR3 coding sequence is TGTGCCTGGAGTCCTCGAGAGACCCAGTACTTC.

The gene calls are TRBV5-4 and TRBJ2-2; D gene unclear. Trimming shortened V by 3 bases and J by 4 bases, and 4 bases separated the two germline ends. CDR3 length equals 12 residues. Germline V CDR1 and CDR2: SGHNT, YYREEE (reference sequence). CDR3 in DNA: TGTGCCAGCAGCTCACTCACCGGGGAGCTGTTTTTT. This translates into CASSSLTGELFF.

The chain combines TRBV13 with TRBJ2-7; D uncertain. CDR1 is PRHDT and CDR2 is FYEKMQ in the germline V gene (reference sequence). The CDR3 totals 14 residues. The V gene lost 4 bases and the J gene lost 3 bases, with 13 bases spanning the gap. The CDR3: CASSSLELGYEQYF. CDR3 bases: TGTGCCAGCAGCTCTCTAGAGTTAGGCTACGAGCAGTACTTC.

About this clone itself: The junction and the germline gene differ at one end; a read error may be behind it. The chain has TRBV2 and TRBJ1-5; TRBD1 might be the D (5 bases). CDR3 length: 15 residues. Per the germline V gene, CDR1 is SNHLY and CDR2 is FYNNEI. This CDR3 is CASSERPRGNQPQHF. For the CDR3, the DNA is TGTGCCAGCAGTGAAAGGCCTAGGGGCAACCAGCCCCAGCATTTT. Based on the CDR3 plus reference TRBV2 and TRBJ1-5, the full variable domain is EPEVTQTPSHQVTQMGQEVILRCVPISNHLYFYWYRQILGQKVEFLVSFYNNEISEKSEIFDDQFSVERPDGSNFTLKIRSTKLEDSAMYFCASSERPRGNQPQHFGDGTRLSIL.

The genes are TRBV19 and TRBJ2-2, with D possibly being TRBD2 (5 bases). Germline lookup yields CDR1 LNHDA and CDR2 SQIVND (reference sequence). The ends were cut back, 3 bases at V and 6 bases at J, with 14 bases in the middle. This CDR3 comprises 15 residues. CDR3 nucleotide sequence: TGTGCCAGTAGTATGAGGGCTAGCCGTCCCGGGGAGCTGTTTTTT. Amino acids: CASSMRASRPGELFF.

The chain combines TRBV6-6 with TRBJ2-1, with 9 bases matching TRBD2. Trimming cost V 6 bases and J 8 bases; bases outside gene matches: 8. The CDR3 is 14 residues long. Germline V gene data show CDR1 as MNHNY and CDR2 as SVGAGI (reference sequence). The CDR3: CASSFSGSGDEQFF. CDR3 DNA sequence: TGTGCCAGCAGCTTTAGCGGGAGTGGGGATGAGCAGTTCTTC.

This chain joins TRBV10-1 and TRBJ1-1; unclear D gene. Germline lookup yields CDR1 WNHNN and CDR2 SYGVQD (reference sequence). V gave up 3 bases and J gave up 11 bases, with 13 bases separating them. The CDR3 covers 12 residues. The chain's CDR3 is CASSDGPRRAFF. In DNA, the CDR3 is TGCGCCAGCAGTGATGGCCCTAGAAGGGCTTTCTTT.

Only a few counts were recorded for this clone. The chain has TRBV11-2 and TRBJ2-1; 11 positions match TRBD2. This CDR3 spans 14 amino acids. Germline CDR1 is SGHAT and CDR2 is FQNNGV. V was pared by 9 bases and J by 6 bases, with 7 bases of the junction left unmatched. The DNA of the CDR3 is TGTGCCAGTAATAGCGGGAGGGGCCCCAATGAGCAGTTCTTC. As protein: CASNSGRGPNEQFF.

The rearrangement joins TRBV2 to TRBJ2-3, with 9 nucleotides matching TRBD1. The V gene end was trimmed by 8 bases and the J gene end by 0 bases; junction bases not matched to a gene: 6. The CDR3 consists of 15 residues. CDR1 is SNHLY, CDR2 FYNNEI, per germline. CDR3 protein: CASRDRAPSTDTQYF. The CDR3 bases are TGTGCCAGCCGGGACAGGGCCCCTAGCACAGATACGCAGTATTTT.

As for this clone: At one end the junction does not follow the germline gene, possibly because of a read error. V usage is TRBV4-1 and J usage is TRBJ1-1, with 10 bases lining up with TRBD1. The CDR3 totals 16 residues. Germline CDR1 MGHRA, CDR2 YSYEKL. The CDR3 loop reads CVSSQGDRGASTEAFF. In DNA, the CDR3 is TGCGTCAGCAGCCAAGGGGACAGGGGTGCGAGCACTGAAGCTTTCTTT.

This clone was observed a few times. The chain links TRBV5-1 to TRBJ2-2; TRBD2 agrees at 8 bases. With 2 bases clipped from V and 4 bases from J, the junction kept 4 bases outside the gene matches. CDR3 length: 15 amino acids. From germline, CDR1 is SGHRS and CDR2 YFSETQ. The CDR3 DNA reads TGCGCCAGCAGCTTCGACCGGGAGGGCACCGGGGAGCTGTTTTTT. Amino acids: CASSFDREGTGELFF.

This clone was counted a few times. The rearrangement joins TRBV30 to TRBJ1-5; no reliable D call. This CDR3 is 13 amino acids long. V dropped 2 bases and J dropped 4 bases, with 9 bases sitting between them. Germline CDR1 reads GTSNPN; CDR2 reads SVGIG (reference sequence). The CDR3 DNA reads TGTGCCTGGAGTCACGGAGAGAATCAGCCCCAGCATTTT. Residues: CAWSHGENQPQHF.

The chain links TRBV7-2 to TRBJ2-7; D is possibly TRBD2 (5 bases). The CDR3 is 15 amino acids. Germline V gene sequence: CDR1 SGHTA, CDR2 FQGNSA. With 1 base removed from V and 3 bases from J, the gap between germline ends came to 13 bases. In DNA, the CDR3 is TGTGCCAGCAGCTTAGGCCCGGGCGGGCTCTACGAGCAGTACTTC. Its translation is CASSLGPGGLYEQYF. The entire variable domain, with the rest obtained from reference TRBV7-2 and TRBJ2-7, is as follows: GAGVSQSPSNKVTEKGKDVELRCDPISGHTALYWYRQSLGQGLEFLIYFQGNSAPDKSGLPSDRFSAERTGGSVSTLTIQRTQQEDSAVYLCASSLGPGGLYEQYFGPGTRLTVT.

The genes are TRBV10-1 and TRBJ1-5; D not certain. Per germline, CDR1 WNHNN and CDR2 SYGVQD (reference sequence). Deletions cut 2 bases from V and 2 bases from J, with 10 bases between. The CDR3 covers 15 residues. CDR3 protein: CASSEAGIRNQPQHF. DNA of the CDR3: TGCGCCAGCAGTGAGGCGGGGATCCGCAATCAGCCCCAGCATTTT.

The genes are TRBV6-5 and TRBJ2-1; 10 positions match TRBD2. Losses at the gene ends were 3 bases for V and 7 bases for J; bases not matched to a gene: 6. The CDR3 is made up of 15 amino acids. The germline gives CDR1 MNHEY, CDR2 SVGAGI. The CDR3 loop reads CASSYGAGGSNEQFF. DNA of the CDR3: TGTGCCAGCAGTTATGGAGCGGGAGGGTCAAATGAGCAGTTCTTC.

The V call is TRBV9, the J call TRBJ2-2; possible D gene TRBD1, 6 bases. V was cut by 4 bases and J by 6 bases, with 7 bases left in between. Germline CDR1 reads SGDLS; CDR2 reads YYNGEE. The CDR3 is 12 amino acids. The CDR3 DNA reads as TGTGCCAGCAGCACAGGGTCCGGGGAGCTGTTTTTT. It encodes CASSTGSGELFF. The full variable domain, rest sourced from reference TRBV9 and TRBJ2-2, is DSGVTQTPKHLITATGQRVTLRCSPRSGDLSVYWYQQSLDQGLQFLIQYYNGEERAKGNILERFSAQQFPDLHSELNLSSLELGDSALYFCASSTGSGELFFGEGSRLTVL.

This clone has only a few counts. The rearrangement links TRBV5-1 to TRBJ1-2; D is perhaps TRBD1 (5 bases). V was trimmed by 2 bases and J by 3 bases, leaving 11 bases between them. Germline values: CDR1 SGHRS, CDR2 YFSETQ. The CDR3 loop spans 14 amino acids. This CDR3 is CASSFLDRYYGYTF. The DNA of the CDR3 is TGCGCCAGCAGCTTCCTAGACAGATACTATGGCTACACCTTC. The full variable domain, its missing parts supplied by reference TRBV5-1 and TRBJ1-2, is KAGVTQTPRYLIKTRGQQVTLSCSPISGHRSVSWYQQTPGQGLQFLFEYFSETQRNKGNFPGRFSGRQFSNSRSEMNVSTLELGDSALYLCASSFLDRYYGYTFGSGTRLTVV.

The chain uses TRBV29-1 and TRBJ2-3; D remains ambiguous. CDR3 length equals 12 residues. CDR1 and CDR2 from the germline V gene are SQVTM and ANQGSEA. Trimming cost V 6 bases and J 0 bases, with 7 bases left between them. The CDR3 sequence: CSVGGSTDTQYF. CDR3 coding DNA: TGCAGCGTAGGCGGAAGCACAGATACGCAGTATTTT.

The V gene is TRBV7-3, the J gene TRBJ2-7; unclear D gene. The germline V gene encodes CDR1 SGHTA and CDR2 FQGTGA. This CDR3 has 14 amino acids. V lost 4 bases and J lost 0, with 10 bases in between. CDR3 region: CASSWRPDSYEQYF. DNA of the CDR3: TGTGCCAGCAGCTGGCGGCCGGACTCCTACGAGCAGTACTTC.

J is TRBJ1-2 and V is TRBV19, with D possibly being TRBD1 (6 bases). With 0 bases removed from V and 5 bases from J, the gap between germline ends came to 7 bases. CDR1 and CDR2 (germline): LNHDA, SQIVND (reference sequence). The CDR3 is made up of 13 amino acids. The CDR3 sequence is CASSIDGTYGYTF. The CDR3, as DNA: TGTGCCAGTAGTATAGATGGGACATATGGCTACACCTTC.

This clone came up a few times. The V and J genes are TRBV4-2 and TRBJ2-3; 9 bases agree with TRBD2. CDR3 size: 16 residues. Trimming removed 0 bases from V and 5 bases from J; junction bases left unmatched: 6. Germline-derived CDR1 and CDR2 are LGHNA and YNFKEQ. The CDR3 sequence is CASSQDEAGGVDTQYF. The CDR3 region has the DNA TGTGCCAGCAGCCAAGATGAGGCGGGAGGGGTAGATACGCAGTATTTT.

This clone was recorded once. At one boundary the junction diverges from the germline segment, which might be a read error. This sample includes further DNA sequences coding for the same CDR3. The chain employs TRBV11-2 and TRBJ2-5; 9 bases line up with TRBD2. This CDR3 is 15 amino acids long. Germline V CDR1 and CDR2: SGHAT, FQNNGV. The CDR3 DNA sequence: TGCGCCAGCAGCTTAGTAGGACTAGCGTGGGAGACCCAGTACTTC. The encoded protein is CASSLVGLAWETQYF. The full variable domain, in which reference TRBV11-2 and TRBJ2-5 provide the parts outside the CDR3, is EAGVAQSPRYKIIEKRQSVAFWCNPISGHATLYWYQQILGQGPKLLIQFQNNGVVDDSQLPKDRFSAERLKGVDSTLKIQPAKLEDSAVYLCASSLVGLAWETQYFGPGTRLLVL.

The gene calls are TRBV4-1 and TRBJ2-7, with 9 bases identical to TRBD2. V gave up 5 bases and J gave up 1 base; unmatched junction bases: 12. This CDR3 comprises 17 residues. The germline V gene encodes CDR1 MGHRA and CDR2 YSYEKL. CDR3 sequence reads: CASSFGTSMEHSYEQYF. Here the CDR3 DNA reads TGCGCCAGCAGCTTCGGGACTAGCATGGAGCATTCCTACGAGCAGTACTTC.

The CDR3 reads CSVTGTGAEAFF. DNA for the CDR3: TGCAGCGTGACCGGGACAGGGGCTGAAGCTTTCTTT. This chain joins TRBV29-1 and TRBJ1-1; 10 nucleotides align to TRBD1. Looked up from germline, CDR1 is SQVTM and CDR2 is ANQGSEA. The J segment lost 6 bases and the V segment lost 6 bases, leaving 4 bases of the junction unmatched. The CDR3 runs to 12 residues.

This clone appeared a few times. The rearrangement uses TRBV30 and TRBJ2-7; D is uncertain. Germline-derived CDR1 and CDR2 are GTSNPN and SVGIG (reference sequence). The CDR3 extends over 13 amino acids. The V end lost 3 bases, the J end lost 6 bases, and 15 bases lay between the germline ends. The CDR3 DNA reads TGTGCCTGGAGGCCCGGTGGATCGGGCGAGCAGTACTTC. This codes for CAWRPGGSGEQYF. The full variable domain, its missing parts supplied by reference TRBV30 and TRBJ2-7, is SQTIHQWPATLVQPVGSPLSLECTVEGTSNPNLYWYRQAAGRGLQLLFYSVGIGQISSEVPQNLSASRPQDRQFILSSKKLLLSDSGFYLCAWRPGGSGEQYFGPGTRLTVT.

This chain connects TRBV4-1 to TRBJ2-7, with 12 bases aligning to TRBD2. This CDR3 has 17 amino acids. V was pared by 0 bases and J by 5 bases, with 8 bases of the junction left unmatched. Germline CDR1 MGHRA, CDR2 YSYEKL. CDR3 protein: CASSQDRLAGAVHEQYF. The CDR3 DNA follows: TGCGCCAGCAGCCAAGATAGACTAGCGGGAGCTGTTCACGAGCAGTACTTC.

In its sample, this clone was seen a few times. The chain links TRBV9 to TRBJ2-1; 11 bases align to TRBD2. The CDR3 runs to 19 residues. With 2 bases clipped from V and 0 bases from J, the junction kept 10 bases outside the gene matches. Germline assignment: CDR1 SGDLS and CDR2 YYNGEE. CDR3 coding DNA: TGTGCCAGCAGCGTCGGGGGAGCCGGGACTAGCGGCTCCTACAATGAGCAGTTCTTC. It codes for CASSVGGAGTSGSYNEQFF.

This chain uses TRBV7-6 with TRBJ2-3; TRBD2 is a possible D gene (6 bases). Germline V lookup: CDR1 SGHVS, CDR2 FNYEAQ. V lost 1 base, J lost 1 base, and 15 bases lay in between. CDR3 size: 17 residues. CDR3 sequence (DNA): TGTGCCAGCAGCTTAGAAGCCTGGGCTAGCGGCACAGATACGCAGTATTTT. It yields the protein CASSLEAWASGTDTQYF.